The clone carrying this TCR beta chain was recorded once. What it binds is not known. The sample comes from a study of PD-1 blockade in mismatch repair-deficient tumors. PCR or immunohistochemistry showed mismatch repair deficiency in every enrolled patient. TCRs were sequenced from a few patients responding to pembrolizumab. Whole-study results and caveats: Rapid post-treatment expansion, then contraction, generally preceding radiologic response, marked tumor-resident clones.

Germline values: CDR1 SGHNT, CDR2 YYREEE (reference sequence). The CDR3 totals 15 residues. V lost 1 base, J lost 7 bases, and 15 bases lay in between. Data came from immunoSEQ multiplex PCR; TCRdb stores just in-frame clones and leaves some out. The sample lists about 68,000 clones, 60% to 80% occurring once. J is TRBJ2-1 and V is TRBV5-4; possibly TRBD1 for D (6 bases). This clonotype originated in an adult with mismatch repair-deficient cancer. Sample: peripheral blood, taken 2 weeks after starting pembrolizumab. The CDR3 region is CASSLKQGFVNEQFF. For the CDR3, the DNA is TGTGCCAGCAGCTTGAAACAGGGTTTTGTGAATGAGCAGTTCTTC.